The 25 T cell receptor beta chains below were found in one sample sequenced in a study of T-cell reconstitution after alpha-beta-depleted transplantation in children (dated by TCRdb to the mid-2010s). The library was made by PCR. TCRdb names Illumina HiSeq 2500 as the instrument used. To normalize quantification of the TCRbeta repertoire, the TCR libraries were built with molecular barcoding that relied on unique molecular identifiers. Using fastp trimming at Q25 and MiXCR clonotype assembly, TCRdb reanalyzed the public sequencing data and kept in-frame beta chains. Here each entry gathers all rows of one CDR3 protein and keeps the most common genes and DNA. This sample comprises fewer than 250,000 distinct CDR3 sequences, roughly a sixth of them detected only once. Around two fifths of the sample lies in the top ten. The treatment or condition tag for this specimen amounts to: allogeneic hematopoietic cell transplantation with graft depleted of TCRalphabeta T cells and CD19 B cells.

The sample was PBMCs, mostly from graft donor cells, taken 360 days after TCRalphabeta/CD19-depleted stem cell transplant. Receptors originate from a male patient aged 2 to 10 who had a stem cell transplant for acute lymphoblastic leukemia, so the T cells may come from the graft donor.

The V call is TRBV4-2, the J call TRBJ2-3, with 9 positions matching TRBD2. There are 18 residues in the CDR3. V shed 1 base and J 6 bases; nucleotides not matched to a gene: 14. Germline lookup yields CDR1 LGHNA and CDR2 YNFKEQ. This CDR3 is CASSQVGAGLAGSDTQYF. CDR3 nucleotides: TGTGCCAGCAGCCAAGTAGGGGCGGGACTAGCAGGATCGGATACGCAGTATTTT.

The V call is TRBV2, the J call TRBJ1-5; D gene uncertain. Trimming cost V 7 bases and J 4 bases, with 14 bases left between them. The germline gives CDR1 SNHLY, CDR2 FYNNEI. The CDR3 is 14 amino acids. The CDR3 loop is CASTGGGSNQPQHF. CDR3 in DNA: TGTGCCAGCACCGGAGGAGGAAGTAATCAGCCCCAGCATTTT.

Only a few counts were recorded for this clonotype. V usage is TRBV5-6 and J usage is TRBJ2-6, with D perhaps TRBD1 or TRBD2 (6 bases each). Looked up from germline, CDR1 is SGHDT and CDR2 is YYEEEE. The CDR3 runs to 17 residues. V lost 6 bases and J lost 4, with 20 bases in between. CDR3 sequence: CASTLTPGAAGANVLTF. DNA of the CDR3: TGTGCCAGCACACTAACGCCGGGGGCCGCCGGGGCCAACGTCCTGACTTTC.

This sequence joins TRBV7-2 and TRBJ2-1; TRBD2 is a possible D gene (5 bases). V was shortened by 4 bases and J by 9 bases, with 19 bases between the two germline ends. The CDR3 runs to 15 residues. The germline V gene encodes CDR1 SGHTA and CDR2 FQGNSA. CDR3 amino acids: CASSSSNPGIGEQFF. CDR3 coding DNA: TGTGCCAGCAGCTCCTCTAATCCCGGGATAGGTGAGCAGTTCTTC.

This clonotype was observed a handful of times. The V call is TRBV20-1, the J call TRBJ2-7; weak D call: TRBD2 (5 bases). CDR1 is DFQATT and CDR2 is SNEGSKA in the germline V gene (reference sequence). V lost 0 bases and J 1 base, leaving 16 bases between the germline ends. The CDR3 extends over 16 amino acids. In nucleotides, the CDR3 is TGCAGTGCTAGAGATCAACGGCGGGCCCCGTCCTACGAGCAGTACTTC. Translated: CSARDQRRAPSYEQYF.

The DNA for the CDR3 is TGTGCCAGCAGTCCCCGTCCTGATCAGCCCCAGCATTTT. Translating gives CASSPRPDQPQHF. The chain joins TRBV6-1 to TRBJ1-5; D is undetermined. The V gene's germline CDR1 is MNHNS and CDR2 SASEGT. Trimming stripped 5 bases from V and 5 bases from J, with 10 bases between. The CDR3 runs to 13 residues.

The CDR3 region has the DNA TGCGCCAGCAGCGGGAGTAGGAGCGCTTTCTTT. Protein sequence: CASSGSRSAFF. The V and J genes are TRBV4-1 and TRBJ1-1; D is ambiguous. Trimming removed 5 bases at V and 11 bases at J, with 12 bases between. Germline CDR1 MGHRA, CDR2 YSYEKL. The CDR3 contains 11 residues.

This chain uses TRBV5-1 with TRBJ2-3; 7 bases fit TRBD1. This CDR3 is built from 14 residues. Trimming at V came to 4 bases and at J to 4 bases, leaving 6 bases not matched to a gene. Germline loops: CDR1 SGHRS, CDR2 YFSETQ. The CDR3 DNA reads as TGCGCCAGCAGCGGGGACAGTTCCCCAGATACGCAGTATTTT. Its protein is CASSGDSSPDTQYF.

The sample holds a few counts of this clonotype. The V gene is TRBV29-1, the J gene TRBJ2-3; 7 bases are a match to TRBD2. The length of the CDR3 is 14 residues. Germline V gene data show CDR1 as SQVTM and CDR2 as ANQGSEA. J was trimmed by 1 base and V by 4 bases; bases with no gene match: 5. The CDR3 DNA reads as TGCAGCGTTGTAAGGGCGGGGGGCACAGATACGCAGTATTTT. Translation gives CSVVRAGGTDTQYF.

The V gene is TRBV7-2, the J gene TRBJ2-4; maybe TRBD2 (5 bases). The CDR3 is made up of 14 amino acids. Per the germline V gene, CDR1 is SGHTA and CDR2 is FQGNSA. V lost 1 base, J lost 1 base, and 5 bases lay in between. The CDR3 here is CASSLGGAKNIQYF. The CDR3 DNA reads TGTGCCAGCAGCTTAGGAGGGGCCAAAAACATTCAGTACTTC. The entire variable domain, with the rest obtained from reference TRBV7-2 and TRBJ2-4, is as follows: GAGVSQSPSNKVTEKGKDVELRCDPISGHTALYWYRQSLGQGLEFLIYFQGNSAPDKSGLPSDRFSAERTGGSVSTLTIQRTQQEDSAVYLCASSLGGAKNIQYFGAGTRLSVL.

The rearrangement uses TRBV3-1 and TRBJ1-4; D unresolved. Trimming cost V 3 bases and J 8 bases, with 7 bases left between them. The V gene's germline CDR1 is LGHDT and CDR2 YNNKEL (reference sequence). This CDR3 contains 12 residues. The CDR3 here is CASSHPREKLFF. CDR3 DNA sequence: TGTGCCAGCAGCCACCCCCGGGAAAAACTGTTTTTT.

The DNA of the CDR3 is TGTGCCAGCAGCTTAGTGACGGGGGGGGGCCACGAGCAGTACTTC. It codes for CASSLVTGGGHEQYF. The chain combines TRBV7-2 with TRBJ2-7, with TRBD2 matching over 8 bases. This CDR3 region has 15 residues. The ends lost 1 base at V and 5 bases at J; junction bases unmatched: 7. CDR1 is SGHTA and CDR2 is FQGNSA in the germline V gene.

A few counts support this clonotype. The chain couples TRBV6-1 to TRBJ1-5; tentative D call: TRBD1 (5 bases). The V and J ends lost 7 bases and 0 bases respectively, with 16 bases between them. Germline CDR1 MNHNS, CDR2 SASEGT. The CDR3 runs to 16 residues. For the CDR3, the DNA is TGTGCCAGCAACCTGGGGGGTCCCTATAGCAATCAGCCCCAGCATTTT. Translating gives CASNLGGPYSNQPQHF.

This clonotype was recorded many times. The chain joins TRBV12-3 or TRBV12-4 to TRBJ2-7, with D uncertain. V lost 4 bases, J lost 3 bases, and 10 bases lay in between. The CDR3 totals 13 residues. CDR3 DNA sequence: TGTGCCAGCAGTTCGTCGGGCCTCTACGAGCAGTACTTC. The encoded protein is CASSSSGLYEQYF.

This clonotype was recorded at least ten times. V and J are TRBV12-3 or TRBV12-4 and TRBJ2-1; maybe TRBD2 (6 bases). V gave up 3 bases and J gave up 5 bases, with 14 bases separating them. The CDR3 covers 15 residues. The CDR3 region is CASSFWLAFDNEQFF. The CDR3 nucleotides read TGTGCCAGCAGTTTTTGGCTAGCGTTTGACAATGAGCAGTTCTTC.

This chain uses TRBV4-2 with TRBJ2-5; TRBD2 matches at 12 bases. The germline CDR1 and CDR2 sequences are LGHNA and YNFKEQ. This CDR3 spans 16 amino acids. V lost 0 bases, J lost 5 bases, and 4 bases stayed unmatched. In DNA form, the CDR3 reads TGTGCCAGCAGCCAAGATCTAGCGGGGGGGCGTGAGACCCAGTACTTC. Amino acid sequence: CASSQDLAGGRETQYF.

The chain has TRBV14 and TRBJ2-1, with D possibly matching TRBD1 (5 bases). Germline V gives CDR1 SGHDN, CDR2 FVKESK. The CDR3 is 13 residues long. The V gene lost 4 bases and the J gene lost 8 bases, with 12 bases spanning the gap. CDR3 bases: TGTGCCAGCAGCCCGCAGACAGTCCATGAGCAGTTCTTC. This encodes CASSPQTVHEQFF.

The chain couples TRBV7-9 to TRBJ1-1; D gene uncertain. From germline, CDR1 is SEHNR and CDR2 FQNEAQ (reference sequence). This CDR3 comprises 11 residues. Trimming took off 1 base at V and 10 bases at J, with 7 bases between the two ends. The CDR3 DNA reads TGTGCCAGCAGCTTAGAATCGGCAGCTTTCTTT. It specifies CASSLESAAFF.

This rearrangement joins TRBV18 to TRBJ2-7; possibly TRBD2 for D (6 bases). The CDR3 totals 16 residues. Trimming stripped 3 bases from V and 0 bases from J, with 15 bases between. Per germline, CDR1 KGHSH and CDR2 LQKENI. CDR3 in amino acids: CASSPKAPGSSYEQYF. The CDR3 DNA follows: TGTGCCAGCTCACCGAAGGCCCCCGGGAGCTCCTACGAGCAGTACTTC.

In nucleotides, the CDR3 is TGTGCCAGCAGCTTCCCATCCAGCACGTCCTACAATGAGCAGTTCTTC. Encoded protein: CASSFPSSTSYNEQFF. V is TRBV7-8 and J is TRBJ2-1; no clear D gene. This CDR3 is built from 16 residues. The germline CDR1 and CDR2 sequences are SGHVS and FQNEAQ. The V end was cut by 3 bases, the J end by 1 base, with 13 bases between.

V is TRBV10-3 and J is TRBJ2-1; tentatively, D is TRBD2 (6 bases). V lost 7 bases, J lost 4 bases, and 11 bases lay in between. CDR1 is ENHRY, CDR2 SYGVKD, per germline. This CDR3 is 13 amino acids long. This CDR3 reads CAITGDSYNEQFF. Here the CDR3 DNA reads TGTGCCATCACCGGGGACTCTTACAATGAGCAGTTCTTC.

This clonotype turned up a few times. The V gene is TRBV11-2, the J gene TRBJ2-5; D is tentatively TRBD1 or TRBD2 (7 bases each). This CDR3 has 15 amino acids. Trimming removed 6 bases from V and 2 bases from J, with 16 bases in between. Germline CDR1 reads SGHAT; CDR2 reads FQNNGV. CDR3 residues: CASSFQGGGQETQYF. The CDR3 nucleotides read TGTGCCAGCAGTTTTCAGGGGGGGGGACAAGAGACCCAGTACTTC.

The chain recombines TRBV6-5 with TRBJ1-2; 11 nucleotides align to TRBD1. The V gene end was trimmed by 0 bases and the J gene end by 1 base; junction bases not matched to a gene: 4. CDR1 is MNHEY and CDR2 is SVGAGI in the germline V gene. The CDR3 has 17 amino acids. CDR3 bases: TGTGCCAGCAGTTACTCCGGACAGGGGGCGCTTAACTATGGCTACACCTTC. This gives the protein CASSYSGQGALNYGYTF.

This clonotype was detected only a few times. CDR3 in amino acids: CATSGFGGGVSTGELFF. CDR3 nucleotide sequence: TGTGCCACCTCCGGATTTGGCGGGGGGGTGAGCACCGGGGAGCTGTTTTTT. This chain links TRBV10-3 with TRBJ2-2, with 9 bases aligning to TRBD2. The CDR3 sequence is 17 residues long. Germline trimming cut 10 bases from V and 4 bases from J; bases unmatched to any gene: 16. CDR1 and CDR2 (germline): ENHRY, SYGVKD.

The rearrangement uses TRBV11-2 and TRBJ2-7; 8 nucleotides line up with TRBD2. The junction had 8 bases not matched to a gene; V was cut back by 0 bases and J by 1 base. This CDR3 has 17 residues. CDR1 is SGHAT, CDR2 FQNNGV, per germline. CDR3 amino acids: CASSLEYGVAGSYEQYF. CDR3 bases: TGTGCCAGCAGCTTAGAGTACGGGGTAGCGGGGTCCTACGAGCAGTACTTC.